Listed below are T cell receptor beta chains from one sample, sequenced in a study of response to subunit inactivated influenza vaccine. TCRdb re-called the RT-PCR reads through MiXCR, storing one row per CDR3 protein. The sample yields about 780,000 distinct CDR3 sequences, approximately 17% seen once. Sequences were derived from PBMCs from blood, sampled roughly 5 days after vaccination. The receptors were sampled from a man in his fifties or sixties who received an inactivated influenza vaccine. The CDR3 runs from the conserved cysteine through the conserved F or W. D genes are given only for firm matches. Rows give clone size only sometimes, using once, few, many, or a class for an expanded clone.

size,V,J,D,DNA,CDR3
-,TRBV3-1,TRBJ1-2,-,TGTGCCAGCAGACAAACGGGGCGGCGGAACATGGGCTACACCTTC,CASRQTGRRNMGYTF
few,TRBV5-1,TRBJ2-5,TRBD1,TGCGCCAGCAGCGGAGGGACAGGGAGGGAGACCCAGTACTTC,CASSGGTGRETQYF
few,TRBV20-1,TRBJ1-5,-,TGCAGTGCTAGAGATCTACAGGGAGTTCAGCCCCAGCATTTT,CSARDLQGVQPQHF
-,TRBV12-3/TRBV12-4,TRBJ2-5,TRBD2,TGTGCCAGCAGTCAACTAGGGGAGGGAGAGACCCAGTACTTC,CASSQLGEGETQYF
-,TRBV15,TRBJ2-5,-,TGTGCCACCAGCAAACTACGAAGGTACCAAGAGACCCAGTACTTC,CATSKLRRYQETQYF
-,TRBV20-1,TRBJ2-5,TRBD1,TGCAGTGCTAGACCGGGACAGGGAGGGCGAGGAGAGACCCAGTACTTC,CSARPGQGGRGETQYF
few,TRBV12-3/TRBV12-4,TRBJ2-1,TRBD2,TGTGCCAGCATTTCTTCACTAGCGGGACAATACAATGAGCAGTTCTTC,CASISSLAGQYNEQFF
few,TRBV5-1,TRBJ2-3,-,TGCGCCAGCAGCTTGGAGGGGGTTGGGCCTAGCACAGATACGCAGTATTTT,CASSLEGVGPSTDTQYF
-,TRBV20-1,TRBJ2-7,-,TGCAGTCCCGACTTTATCGGCGGGCCTCACGAGCAGTACTTC,CSPDFIGGPHEQYF
-,TRBV4-3,TRBJ1-1,-,TGCGCCAGCAGCCAAGATTCCAGGGCGACCACTGAAGCTTTCTTT,CASSQDSRATTEAFF
-,TRBV10-3,TRBJ2-1,-,TGTGCCATCATTAGACCGGGACCAGAGCCAATTGAGCAGTTCTTC,CAIIRPGPEPIEQFF
-,TRBV12-3/TRBV12-4,TRBJ2-2,-,TGTGCCAGCAGTTTTTCCAGCATCGGGGAGCTGTTTTTT,CASSFSSIGELFF
few,TRBV20-1,TRBJ2-7,-,TGCAGTGCTCCTGGACAGGAGGGGGTCGGGTACGAGCAGTACTTC,CSAPGQEGVGYEQYF
many,TRBV20-1,TRBJ2-4,TRBD2,TGCAGTGCCACGCCGGGACTAGCGGGAGCGGGTGACATTCAGTACTTC,CSATPGLAGAGDIQYF
-,TRBV7-8,TRBJ2-1,TRBD2,TGTGCCAGCAGCGTATGGCGGACTAGCTTAAAAAATGAGCAGTTCTTC,CASSVWRTSLKNEQFF
few,TRBV15,TRBJ2-3,-,TGTGCCACCAGCAGACCTGGGCAGGGACATAGCACAGATACGCAGTATTTT,CATSRPGQGHSTDTQYF
few,TRBV30,TRBJ2-3,-,TGTGCCTGGAGTAGAGGGCTGGCAGATACGCAGTATTTT,CAWSRGLADTQYF
few,TRBV6-6,TRBJ2-7,-,TGTGCCAGCAGTTACGGGGCCCGGAACGAGCAGTACTTC,CASSYGARNEQYF
few,TRBV5-5,TRBJ2-2,-,TGTGCCAGCAGCAACCTCGTGACAGGCCCGGCCACCGGGGAGCTGTTTTTT,CASSNLVTGPATGELFF
-,TRBV7-2,TRBJ1-5,-,TGTGCCAACAGCGGATATAATCAGCCCCAGCATTTT,CANSGYNQPQHF
-,TRBV6-1,TRBJ1-1,-,TGTGCCAGCAGGGGTCAGAGTTCCACTGAAGCTTTCTTT,CASRGQSSTEAFF
many,TRBV12-3/TRBV12-4,TRBJ2-7,TRBD2,TGTGCCAGCAGTTTGCTAGCGGGCGAGCAGTACTTC,CASSLLAGEQYF
-,TRBV24-1,TRBJ1-1,TRBD1,TGTGCCACCAGTGACCCGGCACAGGGGGACACTGAAGCTTTCTTT,CATSDPAQGDTEAFF
-,TRBV6-2/TRBV6-3,TRBJ1-4,-,TGTGCCAGCAGTTCGACGAGAGGGCGGACCACAACTAATGAAAAACTGTTTTTT,CASSSTRGRTTTNEKLFF
-,TRBV10-3,TRBJ2-2,TRBD1,TGTGCCATCGATGGGACAGGGCCGAACACCGGGGAGCTGTTTTTT,CAIDGTGPNTGELFF
-,TRBV20-1,TRBJ1-1,TRBD1,TGCAGTGCTAGAGGGACAGGGCAGAACACTGAAGCTTTCTTT,CSARGTGQNTEAFF
few,TRBV5-1,TRBJ2-7,-,TGCGCCAGCAAACCTAATTCGGGGAACGAGCAGTACTTC,CASKPNSGNEQYF
few,TRBV15,TRBJ2-3,TRBD2,TGTGCCACCAGTACAGAGCGGGGGCCATACTCTAGCACAGATACGCAGTATTTT,CATSTERGPYSSTDTQYF
few,TRBV12-3/TRBV12-4,TRBJ1-1,-,TGTGCCACCCTCACAACAGGGCGGACTGAAGCTTTCTTT,CATLTTGRTEAFF
many,TRBV18,TRBJ2-1,-,TGTGCCAGCTCACCATCACATGTGGATGAGCAGTTCTTC,CASSPSHVDEQFF
-,TRBV19,TRBJ2-1,TRBD1,TGTGCCAGTAGTGGACAGGCCTATGAGCAGTTCTTC,CASSGQAYEQFF
many,TRBV6-6,TRBJ2-1,-,TGTGCCACCCGGGCGGTTCTCAATGAGCAGTTCTTC,CATRAVLNEQFF
-,TRBV24-1,TRBJ2-4,TRBD1,TGTGCCACCGGAGGAACCGGGACAGAAAACATTCAGTACTTC,CATGGTGTENIQYF
-,TRBV29-1,TRBJ1-5,-,TGCAGCGTTCAGGACTATAGCAATCAGCCCCAGCATTTT,CSVQDYSNQPQHF
few,TRBV7-6,TRBJ1-3,-,TGTGCCAGCACCATGGGGGGGCAACGAAACACCATATATTTT,CASTMGGQRNTIYF
-,TRBV20-1,TRBJ2-2,TRBD2,TGCAGTGCTAGACCATTAGCGGGAGATTCCACCGGGGAGCTGTTTTTT,CSARPLAGDSTGELFF
few,TRBV20-1,TRBJ2-1,-,TGCAGTGCTTTTAGCCCGAGGGGGGACCACAATGAGCAGTTCTTC,CSAFSPRGDHNEQFF
few,TRBV18,TRBJ1-5,-,TGTGCCAGCTCAATATTAGGGGATCAGCCCCAGCATTTT,CASSILGDQPQHF
few,TRBV12-3/TRBV12-4,TRBJ2-3,TRBD1,TGTGCCAGCAGCCCGACAGGGGGGAGCCCAGATACGCAGTATTTT,CASSPTGGSPDTQYF
-,TRBV12-3/TRBV12-4,TRBJ2-7,-,TGTGCCAGCAGTTCCCCTTTCGAGCAGTACTTC,CASSSPFEQYF